This T cell receptor beta chain was obtained from a study of graft-versus-host responses after intestinal transplantation (dated by TCRdb to 2020 to 2022). Some background on the complete study: Multivisceral, liver-intestinal, or isolated intestinal transplants were received by the recipients. All recipients received anti-thymocyte globulin induction followed by maintenance tacrolimus and steroids for 3 to 4 years. After intestinal transplantation, graft-versus-host and host-versus-graft alloreactive T cell clones in the graft, circulation and bone marrow were tracked using bulk TCR-beta CDR3 sequencing. To identify alloreactive clones, pre-transplant mixed lymphocyte reaction products were sequenced and then compared with unstimulated pre-transplant donor and recipient T cells. The cohort enrolled 20 to 25 intestinal transplant recipients including one retransplant, and 3 patients lacking pretransplant specimens were excluded. Donor T cell macrochimerism was defined as a peak of at least 4% donor T cells among recipient peripheral blood mononuclear cells. Samples from a few later patients were sequenced in-house on an Illumina MiSeq with MiXCR processing rather than by the commercial service.

The method behind the library was the immunoSEQ multiplex PCR assay. For most patients, genomic DNA was isolated with the Qiagen DNeasy Blood and Tissue Kit and sent frozen to Adaptive Biotechnologies for TCR sequencing. Adaptive Biotechnologies carried out high-throughput TCR-beta CDR3 sequencing of genomic DNA for most patients. Processing in the source paper ran as follows. Adaptive's ImmunoSEQ software was the source of the TCR sequencing data for over 15 patients, while a few other patients were processed with MiXCR and VDJtools. To correct CD4 versus CD8 sorting errors, sequences present in both subsets at a frequency ratio below 5:1 were removed. CDR3 nucleotide sequences shared between donor and recipient were removed because the origin of such sequences could not be assigned. To count as alloreactive, a clone needed at least 2-fold expansion over unstimulated cells and a minimum CFSE-low frequency of 0.002% (template counts) or 0.001% (read counts). Clones were considered mappable if detected in sequenced pre-transplant spleen, lymph node, or MLR CFSE-low populations of the donor or recipient. Cumulative frequency of alloreactive clones was calculated as a percentage of all sequences weighted by copy number. Entries here come from immuneACCESS through TCRdb and include only in-frame sequences with V and J called. Some clones fail to appear in such tables; in the studies checked, an unresolved V gene covers under half of the shortfall, and the cause of the remainder is unknown. V and J calls and clone size follow that table, whereas D and trimming were derived from the DNA. The sample contains about 20,000 clones, around 44% of them found a single time. Around 0.81% of the sample rests with the top ten.

What the work shows at the level of the full study, not this receptor alone: Early after transplant, declines in HvG clones were associated with peak levels of circulating GvH clones. In patients with donor T cell macrochimerism, the allografts had high GvH to HvG T cell clonal ratios. Conclusions were limited by the relatively low number and heterogeneity of intestinal transplant patients. GvH clones were detected in recipient bone marrow, and some appeared earlier in ileal mucosa or blood, consistent with an intestinal mucosal origin.

CDR3 length: 12 amino acids, cysteine to phenylalanine. The CDR3 DNA has 36 bases and is translated from base 1. The germline V gene encodes CDR1 LNHNV and CDR2 YYDKDF (reference sequence). The trim is 1 base for V and 6 bases for J, with a gap of 4 bases between the germline ends. According to the study, the label for this sample's time point signals: cells obtained before transplantation from donor or recipient. In the mixed lymphocyte reactions, around 200,000 CFSE-labeled pre-transplant responders were plated with around 200,000 irradiated violet-dye-labeled stimulators and cultured for six to seven days. After the mixed lymphocyte reaction, proliferating CD3+CD4+CFSE-low and CD3+CD8+CFSE-low responder cells were FACS-sorted on a BD Influx sorter. Comment on this clone: No per-base quality is available; no much larger clone lies one base away.

This receptor was obtained from a human patient who received an intestinal transplant. The V gene is TRBV15 and the J gene is TRBJ1-5, with the D gene too uncertain to name. The starting material was alloreactive CD4+ T cells from a mixed lymphocyte reaction culture, obtained before intestinal transplant. The sample's cell subset or site label is to be understood as: CFSE-low proliferating T cells sorted from roughly six-day pre-transplant mixed lymphocyte reaction (GvH or HvG direction). The CDR3: CATSRAGQPQHF. The nucleotides are TGTGCCACCAGCAGAGCCGGTCAGCCCCAGCATTTT. With the rest looked up from the reference TRBV15 and TRBJ1-5 genes rather than sequenced, the full variable domain is DAMVIQNPRYQVTQFGKPVTLSCSQTLNHNVMYWYQQKSSQAPKLLFHYYDKDFNNEADTPDNFQSRRPNTSFCFLDIRSPGLGDTAMYLCATSRAGQPQHFGDGTRLSIL.